This TCR beta chain comes out of a study of blood T cell repertoires in COVID-19. Whole-study context: T cells, B-cell-depleted T cells, or PBMCs supplied cDNA or gDNA.

Data came from immunoSEQ multiplex PCR; TCRdb stores just in-frame clones and leaves some out. The data show around 88,000 clones, roughly 90% seen once. In germline, CDR1 is SQVTM, CDR2 ANQGSEA. The CDR3 consists of 15 residues. Trimming took 1 base from V and 9 from J; bases not matched to a gene: 12. V usage is TRBV29-1 and J usage is TRBJ2-1, with TRBD1 matching over 7 bases. The TCR comes from a woman of 80 years or more with acute or convalescent COVID-19. The sequenced sample consisted of peripheral blood. The CDR3 region is CSVEGIGDSLREQFF. The CDR3, as DNA: TGCAGCGTTGAAGGGATTGGGGACAGTCTACGTGAGCAGTTCTTC.